A single TCR beta chain is shown here with its context. Its antigen is not known. Germline-derived CDR1 and CDR2 are SGHDT and YYEEEE. This CDR3 comprises 17 residues. The V end was cut by 4 bases, the J end by 0 bases, with 20 bases between. Sequences were generated from unstimulated naive, memory, effector memory and TEMRA subsets in three donor pairs. The sample belongs to a study of siplizumab effects on memory and regulatory T cells. General study results and limits: An assignable naive or memory phenotype was lacking in roughly 80-97% of proliferating CD4+ or CD8+ clones. Whether proliferating Tregs in siplizumab cultures suppress was not functionally confirmed.

In each sample, roughly 10^5 TCR templates were assayed. Clones were read by immunoSEQ multiplex PCR, and TCRdb kept only the in-frame ones, dropping some. The table includes tens of thousands of clones, about 98% detected once. The specimen was naive CD8+ T cells sorted from blood. The chain uses TRBV5-6 and TRBJ2-7, with D tentatively TRBD1 or TRBD2 (5 bases each). The receptor's source is a human donor in good health. For the CDR3, the DNA is TGTGCCAGCAGCCCTAGGGACCTTGGGCTTAACTCCTACGAGCAGTACTTC. Amino acids: CASSPRDLGLNSYEQYF.